The T cell receptor beta chain under discussion was sequenced for a study of blood T cell repertoires in COVID-19. For the study at large: Samples of COVID-19 (acute and convalescent) were obtained from the United States, Italy and Spain. Nucleic acid was either cDNA or gDNA, and it came from T cells, B-cell-depleted T cells, or PBMCs.

Assay used: immunoSEQ multiplex PCR; TCRdb lists only in-frame clones, some missing. The sample includes about 400,000 clones, 87% of them seen just once. CDR1 is MNHEY and CDR2 is SVGAGI in the germline V gene. With 8 bases removed from V and 0 bases from J, the gap between germline ends came to 16 bases. The CDR3 contains 15 residues. Sequencing was performed on PBMCs or T cells enriched from blood (not recorded which). This chain joins TRBV6-5 and TRBJ1-1; D call uncertain. The TCR sequence derives from a woman aged 18-35 years with acute COVID-19. CDR3 nucleotides: TGTGCCAGCTCCCGGGAGGGCAGGATGAACACTGAAGCTTTCTTT. The encoded protein is CASSREGRMNTEAFF.